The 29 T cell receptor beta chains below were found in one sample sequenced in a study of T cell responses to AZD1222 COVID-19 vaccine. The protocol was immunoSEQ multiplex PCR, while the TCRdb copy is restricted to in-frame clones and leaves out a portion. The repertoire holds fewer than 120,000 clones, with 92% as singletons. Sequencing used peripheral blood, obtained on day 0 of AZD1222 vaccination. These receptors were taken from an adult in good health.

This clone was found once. The CDR3 coding sequence is TGTGCCTGGAATAGGGGTCAGAGCAATCAGCCCCAGCATTTT. It yields the protein CAWNRGQSNQPQHF. The chain joins TRBV30 to TRBJ1-5, with D perhaps matching TRBD1 (5 bases). From germline, CDR1 is GTSNPN and CDR2 SVGIG (reference sequence). The CDR3 is 14 amino acids. Deletions cut 4 bases from V and 1 base from J, with 11 bases between.

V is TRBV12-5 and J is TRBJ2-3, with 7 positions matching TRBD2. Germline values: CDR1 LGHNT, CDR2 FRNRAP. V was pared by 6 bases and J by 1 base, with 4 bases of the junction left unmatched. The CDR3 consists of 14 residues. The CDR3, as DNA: TGTGCTAGTGGCCGGGGGGATGGCACAGATACGCAGTATTTT. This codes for CASGRGDGTDTQYF.

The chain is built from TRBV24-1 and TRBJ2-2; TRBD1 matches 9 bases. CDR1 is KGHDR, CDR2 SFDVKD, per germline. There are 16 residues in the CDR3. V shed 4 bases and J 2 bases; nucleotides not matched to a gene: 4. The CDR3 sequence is CATSDPDRGNTGELFF. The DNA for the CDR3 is TGTGCCACCAGTGACCCGGACAGGGGTAACACCGGGGAGCTGTTTTTT.

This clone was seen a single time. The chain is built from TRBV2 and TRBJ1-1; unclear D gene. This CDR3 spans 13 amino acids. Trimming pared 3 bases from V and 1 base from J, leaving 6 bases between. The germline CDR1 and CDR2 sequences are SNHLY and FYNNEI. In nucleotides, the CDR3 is TGTGCCAGCAGTGATCCAGGGAACACTGAAGCTTTCTTT. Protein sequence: CASSDPGNTEAFF.

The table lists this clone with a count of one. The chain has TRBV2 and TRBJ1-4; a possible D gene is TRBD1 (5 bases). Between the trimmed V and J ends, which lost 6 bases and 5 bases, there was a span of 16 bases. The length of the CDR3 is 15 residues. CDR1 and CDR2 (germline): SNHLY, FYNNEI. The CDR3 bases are TGTGCCAGCAGACTTCTCAGGGCAGGGAATGAAAAACTGTTTTTT. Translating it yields CASRLLRAGNEKLFF.

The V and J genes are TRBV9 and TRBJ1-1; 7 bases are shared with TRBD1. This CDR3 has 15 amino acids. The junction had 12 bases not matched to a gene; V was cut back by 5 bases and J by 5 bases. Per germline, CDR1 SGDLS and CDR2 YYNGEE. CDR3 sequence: CASSPLGAGGTEAFF. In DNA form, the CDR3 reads TGTGCCAGCAGTCCCCTTGGGGCAGGGGGGACTGAAGCTTTCTTT. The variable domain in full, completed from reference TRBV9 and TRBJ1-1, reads DSGVTQTPKHLITATGQRVTLRCSPRSGDLSVYWYQQSLDQGLQFLIQYYNGEERAKGNILERFSAQQFPDLHSELNLSSLELGDSALYFCASSPLGAGGTEAFFGQGTRLTVV.

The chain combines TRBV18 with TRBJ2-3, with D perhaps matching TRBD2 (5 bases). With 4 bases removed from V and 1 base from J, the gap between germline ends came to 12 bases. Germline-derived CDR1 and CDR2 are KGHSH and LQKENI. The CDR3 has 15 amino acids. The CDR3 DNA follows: TGTGCCAGCTCACTAACGGACTGGGGCACAGATACGCAGTATTTT. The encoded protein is CASSLTDWGTDTQYF.

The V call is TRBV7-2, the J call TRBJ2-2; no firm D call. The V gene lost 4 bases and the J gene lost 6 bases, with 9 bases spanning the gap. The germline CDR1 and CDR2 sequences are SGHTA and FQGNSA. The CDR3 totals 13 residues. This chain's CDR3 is CASSSDPAGELFF. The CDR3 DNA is TGTGCCAGCAGCTCGGATCCCGCCGGGGAGCTGTTTTTT. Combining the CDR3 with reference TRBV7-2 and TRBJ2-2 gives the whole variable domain GAGVSQSPSNKVTEKGKDVELRCDPISGHTALYWYRQSLGQGLEFLIYFQGNSAPDKSGLPSDRFSAERTGGSVSTLTIQRTQQEDSAVYLCASSSDPAGELFFGEGSRLTVL.

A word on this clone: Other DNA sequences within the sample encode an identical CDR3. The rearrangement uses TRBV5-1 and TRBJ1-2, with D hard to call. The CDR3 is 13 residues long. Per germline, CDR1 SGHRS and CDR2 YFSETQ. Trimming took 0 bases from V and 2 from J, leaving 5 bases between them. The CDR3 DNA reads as TGCGCCAGCAGCTTGGATGGGAACTATGGCTACACCTTC. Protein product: CASSLDGNYGYTF.

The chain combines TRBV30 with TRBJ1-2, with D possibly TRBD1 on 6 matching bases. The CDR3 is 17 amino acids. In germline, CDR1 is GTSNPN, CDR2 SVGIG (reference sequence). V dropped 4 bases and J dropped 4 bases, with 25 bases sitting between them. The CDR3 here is CAWIGGTNPLSPYGYTF. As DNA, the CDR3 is TGTGCCTGGATCGGCGGGACAAACCCCCTATCTCCCTATGGCTACACCTTC.

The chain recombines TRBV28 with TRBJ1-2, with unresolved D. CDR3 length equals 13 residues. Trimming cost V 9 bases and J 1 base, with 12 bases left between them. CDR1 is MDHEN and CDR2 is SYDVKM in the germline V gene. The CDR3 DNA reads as TGTGCCAGTATAAGGTCCCATAACTATGGCTACACCTTC. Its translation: CASIRSHNYGYTF.

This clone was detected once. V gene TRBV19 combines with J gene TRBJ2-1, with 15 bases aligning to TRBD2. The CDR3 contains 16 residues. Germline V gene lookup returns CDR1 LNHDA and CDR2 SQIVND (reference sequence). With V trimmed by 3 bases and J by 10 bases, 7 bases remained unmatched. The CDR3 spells CASSMGLAGGLGEQFF. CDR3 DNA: TGTGCCAGTAGTATGGGACTAGCGGGGGGCCTCGGAGAGCAGTTCTTC.

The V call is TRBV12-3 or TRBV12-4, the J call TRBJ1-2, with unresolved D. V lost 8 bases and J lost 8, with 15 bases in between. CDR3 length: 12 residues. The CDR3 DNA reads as TGTGCCAGCGGCAAAGGAGGACGGGGCTACACCTTC. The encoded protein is CASGKGGRGYTF.

Here the CDR3 reads CASSLVGPLVEQYF. As DNA, the CDR3 is TGTGCCAGCAGCTTAGTTGGACCTCTCGTCGAGCAGTACTTC. The V gene is TRBV7-9, the J gene TRBJ2-7; D not certain. The CDR3 loop spans 14 amino acids. The V end lost 1 base, the J end lost 6 bases, and 13 bases lay between the germline ends. Germline assignment: CDR1 SEHNR and CDR2 FQNEAQ (reference sequence).

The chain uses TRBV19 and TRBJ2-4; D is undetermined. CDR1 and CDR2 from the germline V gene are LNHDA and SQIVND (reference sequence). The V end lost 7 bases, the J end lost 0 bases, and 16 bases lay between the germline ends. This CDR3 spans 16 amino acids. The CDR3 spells CASTPSQVRAKNIQYF. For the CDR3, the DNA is TGTGCCAGTACCCCGAGCCAGGTCAGAGCCAAAAACATTCAGTACTTC.

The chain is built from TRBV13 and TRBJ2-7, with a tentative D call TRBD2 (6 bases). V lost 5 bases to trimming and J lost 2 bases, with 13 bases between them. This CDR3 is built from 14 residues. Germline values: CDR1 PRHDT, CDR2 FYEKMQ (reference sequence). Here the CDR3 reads CASSTAEGPYEQYF. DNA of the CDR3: TGTGCCAGCAGCACAGCGGAGGGCCCCTACGAGCAGTACTTC. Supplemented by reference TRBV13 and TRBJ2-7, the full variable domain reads AAGVIQSPRHLIKEKRETATLKCYPIPRHDTVYWYQQGPGQDPQFLISFYEKMQSDKGSIPDRFSAQQFSDYHSELNMSSLELGDSALYFCASSTAEGPYEQYFGPGTRLTVT.

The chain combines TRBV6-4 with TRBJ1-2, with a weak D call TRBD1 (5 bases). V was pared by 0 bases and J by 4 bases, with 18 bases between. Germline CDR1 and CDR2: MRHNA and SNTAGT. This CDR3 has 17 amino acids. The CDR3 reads CASSDSTSPGRFYGYTF. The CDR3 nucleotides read TGTGCCAGCAGTGACTCGACATCTCCAGGGCGGTTCTATGGCTACACCTTC.

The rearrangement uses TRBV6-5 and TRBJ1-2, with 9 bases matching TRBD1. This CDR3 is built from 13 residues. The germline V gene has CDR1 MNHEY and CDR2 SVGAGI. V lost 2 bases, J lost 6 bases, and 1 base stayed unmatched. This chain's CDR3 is CASSYTGGHGYTF. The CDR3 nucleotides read TGTGCCAGCAGTTACACAGGGGGCCATGGCTACACCTTC.

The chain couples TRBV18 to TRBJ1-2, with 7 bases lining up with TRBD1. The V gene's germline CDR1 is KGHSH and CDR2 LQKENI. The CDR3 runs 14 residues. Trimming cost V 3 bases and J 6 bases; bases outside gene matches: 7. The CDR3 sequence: CASSPTRQGHGYTF. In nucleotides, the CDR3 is TGTGCCAGCTCACCGACGCGACAGGGACATGGCTACACCTTC.

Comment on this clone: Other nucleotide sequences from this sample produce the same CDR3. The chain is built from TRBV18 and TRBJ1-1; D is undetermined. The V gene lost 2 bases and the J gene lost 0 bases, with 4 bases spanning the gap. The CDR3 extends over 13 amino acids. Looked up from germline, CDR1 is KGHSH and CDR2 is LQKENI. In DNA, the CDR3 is TGTGCCAGCTCACCAGGCTTGAACACTGAAGCTTTCTTT. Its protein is CASSPGLNTEAFF.

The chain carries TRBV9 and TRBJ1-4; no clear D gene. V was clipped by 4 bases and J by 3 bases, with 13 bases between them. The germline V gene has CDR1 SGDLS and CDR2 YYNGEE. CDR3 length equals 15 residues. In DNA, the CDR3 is TGTGCCAGCAGCCCCCCCCTAGGCGCTAATGAAAAACTGTTTTTT. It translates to CASSPPLGANEKLFF.

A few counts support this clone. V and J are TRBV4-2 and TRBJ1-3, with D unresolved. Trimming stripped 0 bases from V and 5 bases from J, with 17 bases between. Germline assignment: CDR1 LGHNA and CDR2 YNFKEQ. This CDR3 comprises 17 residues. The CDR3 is CASSQEAFEPGRNTIYF. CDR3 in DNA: TGTGCCAGCAGCCAAGAAGCGTTTGAGCCCGGACGAAACACCATATATTTT.

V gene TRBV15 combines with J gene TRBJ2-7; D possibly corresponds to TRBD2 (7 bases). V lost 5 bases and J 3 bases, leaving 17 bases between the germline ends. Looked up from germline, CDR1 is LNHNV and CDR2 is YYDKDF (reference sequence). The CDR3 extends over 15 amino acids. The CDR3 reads CATSQGGEGFYEQYF. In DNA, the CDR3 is TGTGCCACCAGCCAAGGGGGGGAGGGTTTCTACGAGCAGTACTTC.

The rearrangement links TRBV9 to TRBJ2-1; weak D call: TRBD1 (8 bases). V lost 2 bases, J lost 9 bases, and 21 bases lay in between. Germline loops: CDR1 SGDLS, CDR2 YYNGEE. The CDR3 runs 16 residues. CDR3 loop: CASSVSGGQDLPEQFF. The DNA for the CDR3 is TGTGCCAGCAGCGTTTCGGGGGGACAGGACCTTCCTGAGCAGTTCTTC.

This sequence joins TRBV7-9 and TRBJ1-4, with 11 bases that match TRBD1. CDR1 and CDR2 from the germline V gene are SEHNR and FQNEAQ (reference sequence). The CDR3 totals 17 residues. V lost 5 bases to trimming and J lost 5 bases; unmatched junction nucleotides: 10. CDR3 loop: CASSPWTGGLQNEKLFF. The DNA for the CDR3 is TGTGCCAGCAGCCCTTGGACAGGGGGCCTACAGAATGAAAAACTGTTTTTT.

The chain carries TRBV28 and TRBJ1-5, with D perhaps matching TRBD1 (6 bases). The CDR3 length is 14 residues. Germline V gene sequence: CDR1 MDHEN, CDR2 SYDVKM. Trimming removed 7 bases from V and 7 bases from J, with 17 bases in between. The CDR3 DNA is TGTGCCAGCACCCAACAGGGTCTCGGGCAGCCCCAGCATTTT. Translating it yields CASTQQGLGQPQHF.

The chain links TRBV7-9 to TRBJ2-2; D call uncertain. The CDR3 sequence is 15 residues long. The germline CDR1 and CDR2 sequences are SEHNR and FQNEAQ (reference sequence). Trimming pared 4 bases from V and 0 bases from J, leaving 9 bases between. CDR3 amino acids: CASSYAPANTGELFF. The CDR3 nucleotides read TGTGCCAGCAGCTACGCTCCAGCGAACACCGGGGAGCTGTTTTTT. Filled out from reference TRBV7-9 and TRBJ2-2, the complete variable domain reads DTGVSQNPRHKITKRGQNVTFRCDPISEHNRLYWYRQTLGQGPEFLTYFQNEAQLEKSRLLSDRFSAERPKGSFSTLEIQRTEQGDSAMYLCASSYAPANTGELFFGEGSRLTVL.

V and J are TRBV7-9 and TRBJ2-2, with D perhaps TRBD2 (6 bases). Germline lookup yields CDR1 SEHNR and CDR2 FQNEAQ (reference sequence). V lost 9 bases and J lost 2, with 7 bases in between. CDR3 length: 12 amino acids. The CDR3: CARGTNTGELFF. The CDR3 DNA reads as TGTGCCAGAGGGACTAACACCGGGGAGCTGTTTTTT. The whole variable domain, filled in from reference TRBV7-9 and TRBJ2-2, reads DTGVSQNPRHKITKRGQNVTFRCDPISEHNRLYWYRQTLGQGPEFLTYFQNEAQLEKSRLLSDRFSAERPKGSFSTLEIQRTEQGDSAMYLCARGTNTGELFFGEGSRLTVL.

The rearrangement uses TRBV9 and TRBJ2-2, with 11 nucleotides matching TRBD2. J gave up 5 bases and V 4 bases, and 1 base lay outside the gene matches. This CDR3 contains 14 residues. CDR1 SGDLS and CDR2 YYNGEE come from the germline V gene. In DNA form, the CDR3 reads TGTGCCAGCAGCCCTAGCGGGGGGACCGGGGAGCTGTTTTTT. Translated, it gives CASSPSGGTGELFF.